Here is one TCR beta chain with its context. Sequencing used immunoSEQ multiplex PCR; TCRdb keeps in-frame clones, though not all of them. The sample carries 150,000 to 200,000 clones, around 82% recorded once. CDR1 is SGHAT and CDR2 is FQNNGV in the germline V gene. V was trimmed by 4 bases and J by 0 bases, leaving 15 bases between them. CDR3 length: 16 amino acids. The entry originates in a study of blood T cell repertoires in COVID-19. Material: PBMCs or T cells enriched from blood (not recorded which). This TCR derives from a woman aged 45-59 years with acute COVID-19. The V gene is TRBV11-2, the J gene TRBJ1-2; no clear D. CDR3 sequence (DNA): TGTGCCAGCAGCTATTCTCCCGATCCTACTAACTATGGCTACACCTTC. Amino acids: CASSYSPDPTNYGYTF.